These 8 T cell receptor beta chains came from one sample sequenced in a study of tumor-infiltrating lymphocytes in localized non-small cell lung cancer (dated by TCRdb to the early 2020s). Library prep was done by the immunoSEQ multiplex PCR assay. TCRdb provides this immuneACCESS table in a form limited to in-frame rearrangements. Some clones are lacking; in checked studies, under half of them reflect an unresolved V gene, and why the rest are absent is not known. In all, the sample holds 15,000 to 20,000 clones, and about three quarters of those were seen once. The ten top clones hold around 4.9% of the sample. The sequencing sample was made of lung tumor tissue. All receptors derive from a human donor with non-small cell lung cancer.

This clone appeared a few times. The chain has TRBV28 and TRBJ1-4; D ambiguous. The CDR3 covers 16 residues. The V gene lost 5 bases and the J gene lost 7 bases, with 20 bases spanning the gap. Germline V gives CDR1 MDHEN, CDR2 SYDVKM. The CDR3, as DNA: TGTGCCAGCAGTCCCCGAGTGGGCGCGGGAGTTGAAAAACTGTTTTTT. It is translated as CASSPRVGAGVEKLFF.

The chain has TRBV5-1 and TRBJ2-1; TRBD2 matches 9 bases. The CDR3 totals 14 residues. CDR1 SGHRS and CDR2 YFSETQ come from the germline V gene. V gave up 2 bases and J gave up 7 bases; unmatched junction bases: 4. The CDR3 reads CASSFGLARNEQFF. The CDR3 DNA reads TGCGCCAGCAGCTTCGGACTAGCGAGGAATGAGCAGTTCTTC. Filled out from reference TRBV5-1 and TRBJ2-1, the complete variable domain reads KAGVTQTPRYLIKTRGQQVTLSCSPISGHRSVSWYQQTPGQGLQFLFEYFSETQRNKGNFPGRFSGRQFSNSRSEMNVSTLELGDSALYLCASSFGLARNEQFFGPGTRLTVL.

The gene calls are TRBV25-1 and TRBJ1-3; D is unresolved. This CDR3 region has 16 residues. V lost 4 bases and J 0 bases, leaving 13 bases between the germline ends. CDR1 and CDR2 (germline): MGHDK, SYGVNS. The CDR3 DNA sequence: TGTGCCAGCAGTGTGGGCTGGAGGAGCTCTGGAAACACCATATATTTT. It is translated as CASSVGWRSSGNTIYF.

This chain joins TRBV7-2 and TRBJ1-1; TRBD1 is a possible D gene (6 bases). Trimming took 0 bases from V and 7 from J, leaving 9 bases between them. This CDR3 has 13 residues. From germline, CDR1 is SGHTA and CDR2 FQGNSA. The CDR3 loop reads CASSLARGVEAFF. CDR3 DNA: TGTGCCAGCAGCTTAGCCAGGGGTGTTGAAGCTTTCTTT.

V is TRBV6-5 and J is TRBJ2-1; D not resolved. Germline V gene data show CDR1 as MNHEY and CDR2 as SVGAGI. V was cut by 4 bases and J by 10 bases, with 11 bases left in between. The CDR3 is 12 residues long. CDR3 amino acids: CASSLNLAEQFF. In DNA, the CDR3 is TGTGCCAGCAGTTTAAATCTCGCGGAGCAGTTCTTC.

V is TRBV7-9 and J is TRBJ1-5, with D perhaps TRBD1 (5 bases). The CDR3 is 14 amino acids. The germline CDR1 and CDR2 sequences are SEHNR and FQNEAQ (reference sequence). Trimming shortened V by 6 bases and J by 0 bases, and 9 bases separated the two germline ends. In DNA form, the CDR3 reads TGTGCCAGCAGTCGGGACCTTAGCAATCAGCCCCAGCATTTT. Its translation is CASSRDLSNQPQHF.

The chain uses TRBV27 and TRBJ2-3, with a tentative D call TRBD1 (5 bases). The CDR3 totals 15 residues. V dropped 4 bases and J dropped 0 bases, with 11 bases sitting between them. Per germline, CDR1 MNHEY and CDR2 SMNVEV (reference sequence). The CDR3 sequence is CASSSTDLSTDTQYF. The CDR3 nucleotides are TGTGCCAGCAGTTCGACAGACCTTAGCACAGATACGCAGTATTTT.

The chain recombines TRBV6-5 with TRBJ2-7; 12 nucleotides align to TRBD2. Unmatched junction bases numbered 2, after V lost 5 bases and J lost 3 bases. The germline gives CDR1 MNHEY, CDR2 SVGAGI. This CDR3 is 14 amino acids long. CDR3 DNA: TGTGCCAGCAGTCTAGCGGGGGGGCACTACGAGCAGTACTTC. Translated, it gives CASSLAGGHYEQYF.